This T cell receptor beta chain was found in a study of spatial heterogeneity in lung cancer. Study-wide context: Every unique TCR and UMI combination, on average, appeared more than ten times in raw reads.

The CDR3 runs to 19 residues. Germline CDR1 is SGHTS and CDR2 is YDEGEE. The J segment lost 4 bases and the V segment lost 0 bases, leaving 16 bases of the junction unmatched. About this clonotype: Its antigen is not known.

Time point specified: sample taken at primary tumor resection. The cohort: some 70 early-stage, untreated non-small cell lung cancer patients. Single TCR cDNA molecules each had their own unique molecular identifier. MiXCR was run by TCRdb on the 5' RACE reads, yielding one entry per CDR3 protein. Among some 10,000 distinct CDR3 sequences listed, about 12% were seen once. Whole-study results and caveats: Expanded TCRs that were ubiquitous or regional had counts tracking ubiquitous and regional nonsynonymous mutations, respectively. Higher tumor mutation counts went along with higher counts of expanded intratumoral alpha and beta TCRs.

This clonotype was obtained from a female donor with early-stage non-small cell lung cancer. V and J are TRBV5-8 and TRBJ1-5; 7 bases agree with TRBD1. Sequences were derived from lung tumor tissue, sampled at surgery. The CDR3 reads CASSLEGARRGIWNQPQHF. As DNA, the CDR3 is TGTGCCAGCAGCTTGGAGGGGGCCCGCCGAGGTATCTGGAATCAGCCCCAGCATTTT. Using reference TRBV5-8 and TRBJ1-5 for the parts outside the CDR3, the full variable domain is EAGVTQSPTHLIKTRGQQATLRCSPISGHTSVYWYQQALGLGLQFLLWYDEGEERNRGNFPPRFSGRQFPNYSSELNVNALELEDSALYLCASSLEGARRGIWNQPQHFGDGTRLSIL.